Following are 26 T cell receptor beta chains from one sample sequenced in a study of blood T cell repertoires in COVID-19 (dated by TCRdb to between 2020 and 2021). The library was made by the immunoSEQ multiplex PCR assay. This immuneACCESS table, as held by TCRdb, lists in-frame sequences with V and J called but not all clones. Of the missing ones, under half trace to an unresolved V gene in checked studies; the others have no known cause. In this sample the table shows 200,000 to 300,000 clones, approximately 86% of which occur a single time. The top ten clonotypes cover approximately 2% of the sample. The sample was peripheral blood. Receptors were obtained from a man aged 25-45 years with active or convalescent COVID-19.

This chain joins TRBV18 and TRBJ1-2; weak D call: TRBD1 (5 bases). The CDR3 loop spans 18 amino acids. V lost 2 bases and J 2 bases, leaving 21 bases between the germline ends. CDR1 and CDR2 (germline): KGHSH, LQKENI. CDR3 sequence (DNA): TGTGCCAGCTCACCAGGTTTTGTCGGGGGGAAAAACAACTATGGCTACACCTTC. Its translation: CASSPGFVGGKNNYGYTF.

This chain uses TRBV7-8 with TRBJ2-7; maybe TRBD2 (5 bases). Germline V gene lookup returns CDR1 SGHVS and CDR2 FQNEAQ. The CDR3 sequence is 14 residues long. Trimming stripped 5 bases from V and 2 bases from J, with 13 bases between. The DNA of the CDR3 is TGTGCCAGCAGCATAACTGGGAGAGCCTACGAGCAGTACTTC. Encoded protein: CASSITGRAYEQYF. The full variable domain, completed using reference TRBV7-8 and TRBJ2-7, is GAGVSQSPRYKVAKRGQDVALRCDPISGHVSLFWYQQALGQGPEFLTYFQNEAQLDKSGLPSDRFFAERPEGSVSTLKIQRTQQEDSAVYLCASSITGRAYEQYFGPGTRLTVT.

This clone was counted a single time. The CDR3 here is CASSEWPYNEQFF. The CDR3 DNA is TGCGCCAGCAGTGAGTGGCCCTACAATGAGCAGTTCTTC. This chain links TRBV10-1 with TRBJ2-1; no reliable D call. The CDR3 is 13 amino acids. V was pared by 1 base and J by 2 bases, with 3 bases between. From germline, CDR1 is WNHNN and CDR2 SYGVQD (reference sequence).

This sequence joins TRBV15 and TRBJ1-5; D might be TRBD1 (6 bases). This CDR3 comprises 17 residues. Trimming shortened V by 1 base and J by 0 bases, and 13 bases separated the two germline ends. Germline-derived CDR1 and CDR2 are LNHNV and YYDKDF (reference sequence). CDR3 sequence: CATSRVPTGDSNQPQHF. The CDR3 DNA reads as TGTGCCACCAGCAGAGTACCGACAGGTGATAGCAATCAGCCCCAGCATTTT.

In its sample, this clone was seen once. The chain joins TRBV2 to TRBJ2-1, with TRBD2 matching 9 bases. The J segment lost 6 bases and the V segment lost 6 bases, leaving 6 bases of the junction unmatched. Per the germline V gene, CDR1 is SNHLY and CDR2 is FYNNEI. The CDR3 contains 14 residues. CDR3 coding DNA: TGTGCCAGCAGGATGACTAGCGGATTCAATGAGCAGTTCTTC. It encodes CASRMTSGFNEQFF.

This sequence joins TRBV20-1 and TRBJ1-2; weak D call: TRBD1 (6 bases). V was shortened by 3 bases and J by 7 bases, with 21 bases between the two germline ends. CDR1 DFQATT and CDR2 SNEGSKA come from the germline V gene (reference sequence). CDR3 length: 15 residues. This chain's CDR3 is CSASRGAGYVAGYTF. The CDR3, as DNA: TGCAGTGCTAGTCGGGGGGCGGGTTATGTTGCTGGCTACACCTTC.

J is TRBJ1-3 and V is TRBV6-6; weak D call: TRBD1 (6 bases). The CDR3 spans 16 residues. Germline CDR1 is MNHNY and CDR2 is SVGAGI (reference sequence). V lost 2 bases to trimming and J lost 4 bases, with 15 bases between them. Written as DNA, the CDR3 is TGTGCCAGCAGTTACGAATACGACAGGACGGGAAACACCATATATTTT. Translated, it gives CASSYEYDRTGNTIYF.

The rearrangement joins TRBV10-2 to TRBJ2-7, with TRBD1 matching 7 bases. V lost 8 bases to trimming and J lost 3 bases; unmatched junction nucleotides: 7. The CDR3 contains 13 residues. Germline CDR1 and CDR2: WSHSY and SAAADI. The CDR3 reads CASARDRNYEQYF. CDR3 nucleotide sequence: TGCGCCAGCGCCCGGGACAGAAACTACGAGCAGTACTTC.

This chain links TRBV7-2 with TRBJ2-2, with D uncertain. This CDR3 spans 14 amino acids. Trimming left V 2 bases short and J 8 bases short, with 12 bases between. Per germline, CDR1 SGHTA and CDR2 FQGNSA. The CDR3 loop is CASSLSVLSGELFF. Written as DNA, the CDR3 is TGTGCCAGCAGCTTATCGGTCCTGTCAGGGGAGCTGTTTTTT. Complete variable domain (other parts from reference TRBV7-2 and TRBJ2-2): GAGVSQSPSNKVTEKGKDVELRCDPISGHTALYWYRQSLGQGLEFLIYFQGNSAPDKSGLPSDRFSAERTGGSVSTLTIQRTQQEDSAVYLCASSLSVLSGELFFGEGSRLTVL.

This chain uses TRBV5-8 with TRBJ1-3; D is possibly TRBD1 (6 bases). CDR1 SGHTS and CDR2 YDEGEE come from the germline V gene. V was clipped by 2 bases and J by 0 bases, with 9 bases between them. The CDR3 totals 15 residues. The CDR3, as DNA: TGTGCCAGCAGCTTAGGACAGACCTCTGGAAACACCATATATTTT. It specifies CASSLGQTSGNTIYF.

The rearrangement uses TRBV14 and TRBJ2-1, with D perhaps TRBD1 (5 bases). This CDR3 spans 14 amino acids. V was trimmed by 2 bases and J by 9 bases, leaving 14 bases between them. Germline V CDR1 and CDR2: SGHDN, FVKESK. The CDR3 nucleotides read TGTGCCAGCAGCCAACAGGGTTCTTCAGGTGAGCAGTTCTTC. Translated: CASSQQGSSGEQFF. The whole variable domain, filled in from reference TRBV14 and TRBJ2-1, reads EAGVTQFPSHSVIEKGQTVTLRCDPISGHDNLYWYRRVMGKEIKFLLHFVKESKQDESGMPNNRFLAERTGGTYSTLKVQPAELEDSGVYFCASSQQGSSGEQFFGPGTRLTVL.

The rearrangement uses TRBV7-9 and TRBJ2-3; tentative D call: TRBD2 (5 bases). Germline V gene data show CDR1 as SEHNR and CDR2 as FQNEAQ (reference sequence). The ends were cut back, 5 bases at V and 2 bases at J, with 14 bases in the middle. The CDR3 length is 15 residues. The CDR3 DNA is TGTGCCAGCAGCCCAGCGGAGCTGCTCACAGATACGCAGTATTTT. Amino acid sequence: CASSPAELLTDTQYF. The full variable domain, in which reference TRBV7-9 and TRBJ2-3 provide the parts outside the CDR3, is DTGVSQNPRHKITKRGQNVTFRCDPISEHNRLYWYRQTLGQGPEFLTYFQNEAQLEKSRLLSDRFSAERPKGSFSTLEIQRTEQGDSAMYLCASSPAELLTDTQYFGPGTRLTVL.

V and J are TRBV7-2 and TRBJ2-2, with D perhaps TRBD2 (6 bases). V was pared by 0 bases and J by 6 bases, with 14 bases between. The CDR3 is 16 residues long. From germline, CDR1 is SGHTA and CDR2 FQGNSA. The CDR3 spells CASSLARGRDAGELFF. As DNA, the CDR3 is TGTGCCAGCAGCTTAGCGCGGGGAAGGGACGCCGGGGAGCTGTTTTTT.

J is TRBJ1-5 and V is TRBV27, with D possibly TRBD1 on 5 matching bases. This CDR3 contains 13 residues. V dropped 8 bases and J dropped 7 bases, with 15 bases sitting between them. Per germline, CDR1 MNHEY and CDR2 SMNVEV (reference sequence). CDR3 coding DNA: TGTGCCAGCGGAAGAAGGAGGGGCCAGCCCCAGCATTTT. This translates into CASGRRRGQPQHF.

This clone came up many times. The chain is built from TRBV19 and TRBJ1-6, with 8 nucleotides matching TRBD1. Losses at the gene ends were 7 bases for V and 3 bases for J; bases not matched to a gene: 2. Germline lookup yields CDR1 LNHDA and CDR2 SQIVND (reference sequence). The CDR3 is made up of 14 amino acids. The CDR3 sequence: CASTTGGYNSPLHF. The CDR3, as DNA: TGTGCCAGTACCACAGGGGGCTATAATTCACCCCTCCACTTT.

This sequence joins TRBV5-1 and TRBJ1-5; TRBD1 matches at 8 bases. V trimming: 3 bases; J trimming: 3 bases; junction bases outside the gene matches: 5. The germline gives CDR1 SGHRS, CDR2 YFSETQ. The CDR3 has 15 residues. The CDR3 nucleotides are TGCGCCAGCAGCTCGAAGACAGGGGACAATCAGCCCCAGCATTTT. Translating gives CASSSKTGDNQPQHF. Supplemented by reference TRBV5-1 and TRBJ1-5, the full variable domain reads KAGVTQTPRYLIKTRGQQVTLSCSPISGHRSVSWYQQTPGQGLQFLFEYFSETQRNKGNFPGRFSGRQFSNSRSEMNVSTLELGDSALYLCASSSKTGDNQPQHFGDGTRLSIL.

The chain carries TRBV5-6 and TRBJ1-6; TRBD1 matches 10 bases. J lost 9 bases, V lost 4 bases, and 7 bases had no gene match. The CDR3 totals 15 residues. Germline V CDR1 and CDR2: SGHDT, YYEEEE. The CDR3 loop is CASSGRQGAVSPLHF. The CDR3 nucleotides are TGTGCCAGCAGCGGGAGACAGGGGGCGGTTTCACCCCTCCACTTT.

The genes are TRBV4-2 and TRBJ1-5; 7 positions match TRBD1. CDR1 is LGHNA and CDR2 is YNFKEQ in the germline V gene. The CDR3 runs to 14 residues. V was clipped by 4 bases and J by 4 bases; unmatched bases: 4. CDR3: CASSPWTGNQPQHF. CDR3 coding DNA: TGTGCCAGCAGCCCTTGGACAGGTAATCAGCCCCAGCATTTT.

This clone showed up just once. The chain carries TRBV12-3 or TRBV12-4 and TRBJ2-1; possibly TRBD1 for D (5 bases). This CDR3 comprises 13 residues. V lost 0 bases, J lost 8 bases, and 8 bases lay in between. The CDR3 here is CASSLAQGDEQFF. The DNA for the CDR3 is TGTGCCAGCAGTTTAGCGCAAGGGGATGAGCAGTTCTTC.

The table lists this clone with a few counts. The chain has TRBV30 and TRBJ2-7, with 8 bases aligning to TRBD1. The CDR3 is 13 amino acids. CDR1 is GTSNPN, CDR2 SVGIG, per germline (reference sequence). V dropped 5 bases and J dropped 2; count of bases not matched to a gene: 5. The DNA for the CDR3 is TGTGCCTGGCGCGGACAGGGAGCCTACGAGCAGTACTTC. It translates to CAWRGQGAYEQYF.

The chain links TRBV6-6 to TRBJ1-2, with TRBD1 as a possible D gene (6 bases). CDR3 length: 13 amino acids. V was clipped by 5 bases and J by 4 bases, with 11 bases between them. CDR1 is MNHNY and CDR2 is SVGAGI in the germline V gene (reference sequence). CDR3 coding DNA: TGTGCCAGCAGTCGAGGACAGCTCTATGGCTACACCTTC. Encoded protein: CASSRGQLYGYTF.

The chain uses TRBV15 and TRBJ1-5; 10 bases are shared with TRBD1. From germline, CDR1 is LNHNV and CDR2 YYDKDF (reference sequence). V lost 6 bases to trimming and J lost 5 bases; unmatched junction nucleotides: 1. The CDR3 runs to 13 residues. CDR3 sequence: CATRTGGDQPQHF. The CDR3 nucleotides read TGTGCCACCAGGACAGGGGGCGATCAGCCCCAGCATTTT.

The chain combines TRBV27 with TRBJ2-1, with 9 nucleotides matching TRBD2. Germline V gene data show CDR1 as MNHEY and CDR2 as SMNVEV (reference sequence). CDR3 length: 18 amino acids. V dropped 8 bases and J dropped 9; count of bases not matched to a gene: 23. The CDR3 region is CASQESLVAGVVGGEQFF. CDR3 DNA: TGTGCCAGCCAAGAATCATTGGTAGCGGGGGTTGTGGGCGGTGAGCAGTTCTTC.

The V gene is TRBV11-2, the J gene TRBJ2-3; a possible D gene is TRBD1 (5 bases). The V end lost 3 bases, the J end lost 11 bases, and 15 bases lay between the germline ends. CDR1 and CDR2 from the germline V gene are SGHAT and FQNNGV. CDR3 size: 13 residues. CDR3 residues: CASSFRGQGMQYF. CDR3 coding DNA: TGTGCCAGCAGCTTTAGGGGCCAGGGAATGCAGTATTTT.

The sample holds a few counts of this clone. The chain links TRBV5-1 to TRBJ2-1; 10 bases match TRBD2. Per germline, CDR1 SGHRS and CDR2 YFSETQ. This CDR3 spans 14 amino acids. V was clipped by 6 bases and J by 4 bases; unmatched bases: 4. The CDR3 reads CASKTSGDYNEQFF. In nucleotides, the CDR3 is TGCGCCAGCAAAACTAGCGGGGATTACAATGAGCAGTTCTTC.

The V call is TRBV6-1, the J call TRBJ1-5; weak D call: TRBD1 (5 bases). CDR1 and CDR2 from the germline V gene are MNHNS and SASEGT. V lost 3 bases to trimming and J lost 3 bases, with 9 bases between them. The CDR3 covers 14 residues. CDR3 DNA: TGTGCCAGCAGTGATCGACAGCCCAATCAGCCCCAGCATTTT. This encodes CASSDRQPNQPQHF.